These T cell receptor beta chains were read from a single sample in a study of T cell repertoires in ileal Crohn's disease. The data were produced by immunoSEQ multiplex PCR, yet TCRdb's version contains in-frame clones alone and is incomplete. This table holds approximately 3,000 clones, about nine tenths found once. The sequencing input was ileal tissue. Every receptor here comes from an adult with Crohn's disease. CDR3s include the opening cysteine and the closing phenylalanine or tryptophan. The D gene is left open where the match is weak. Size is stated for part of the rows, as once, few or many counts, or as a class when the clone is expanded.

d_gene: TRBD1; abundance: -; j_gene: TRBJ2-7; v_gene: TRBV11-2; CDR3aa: CASSGRTGPYEQYF; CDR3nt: TGTGCCAGCAGCGGCAGGACAGGGCCCTACGAGCAGTACTTC
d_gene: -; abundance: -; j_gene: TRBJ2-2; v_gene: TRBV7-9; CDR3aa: CASSSNTGELFF; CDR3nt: TGTGCCAGCAGCTCCAACACCGGGGAGCTGTTTTTT
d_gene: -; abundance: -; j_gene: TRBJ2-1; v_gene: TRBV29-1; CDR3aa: CSVGGKWIQDEQFF; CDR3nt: TGCAGCGTTGGGGGGAAATGGATTCAGGATGAGCAGTTCTTC
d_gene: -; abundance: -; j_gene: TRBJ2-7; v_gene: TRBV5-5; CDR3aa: CASSLRVGRYEQYF; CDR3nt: TGTGCCAGCAGCTTACGTGTCGGGAGATACGAGCAGTACTTC
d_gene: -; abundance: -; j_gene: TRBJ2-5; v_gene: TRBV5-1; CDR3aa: CASSLVGDGTQYF; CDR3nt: TGCGCCAGCAGCTTGGTCGGGGATGGGACCCAGTACTTC
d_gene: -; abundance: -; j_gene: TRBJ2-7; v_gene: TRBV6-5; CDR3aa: CASSFLRPQTEQYF; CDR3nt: TGTGCCAGCAGTTTCCTAAGGCCCCAAACCGAGCAGTACTTC
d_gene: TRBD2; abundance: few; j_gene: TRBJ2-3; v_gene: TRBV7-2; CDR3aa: CASSLEWREGDTQYF; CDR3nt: TGTGCCAGCAGCTTAGAGTGGCGGGAGGGAGATACGCAGTATTTT
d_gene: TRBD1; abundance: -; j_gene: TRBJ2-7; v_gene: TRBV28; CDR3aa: CASSWGQGGEQYF; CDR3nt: TGTGCCAGCAGCTGGGGACAGGGAGGCGAGCAGTACTTC
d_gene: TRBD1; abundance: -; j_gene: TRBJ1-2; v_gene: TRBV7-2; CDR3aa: CASSLTGTGPYGYTF; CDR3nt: TGTGCCAGCAGCTTAACCGGGACAGGGCCCTATGGCTACACCTTC
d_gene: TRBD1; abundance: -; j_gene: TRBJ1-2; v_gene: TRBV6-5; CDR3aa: CASTHRGYGYTF; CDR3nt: TGTGCCAGCACCCACAGGGGGTATGGCTACACCTTC
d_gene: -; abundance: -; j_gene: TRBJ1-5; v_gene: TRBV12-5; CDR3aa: CASGLVLAGGNQPQHF; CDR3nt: TGTGCTAGTGGTTTGGTACTGGCAGGGGGCAATCAGCCCCAGCATTTT
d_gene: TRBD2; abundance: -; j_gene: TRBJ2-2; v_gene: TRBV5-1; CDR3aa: CASSPTLAGVAGELFF; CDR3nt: TGCGCCAGCAGCCCTACCCTAGCGGGAGTTGCCGGGGAGCTGTTTTTT
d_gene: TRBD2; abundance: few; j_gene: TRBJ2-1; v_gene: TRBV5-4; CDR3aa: CASSSQILNQLAGADNEQFF; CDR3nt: TGTGCCAGCAGCTCCCAAATACTTAACCAACTAGCGGGAGCGGACAATGAGCAGTTCTTC
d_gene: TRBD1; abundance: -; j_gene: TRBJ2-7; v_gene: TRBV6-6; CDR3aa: CAPDRVLWGQYF; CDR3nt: TGTGCCCCGGACAGGGTCCTCTGGGGGCAGTACTTC
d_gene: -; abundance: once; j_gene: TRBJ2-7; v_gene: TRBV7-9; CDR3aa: CASSLRGADEQYF; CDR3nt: TGTGCCAGCAGCCTCCGAGGGGCTGATGAGCAGTACTTC
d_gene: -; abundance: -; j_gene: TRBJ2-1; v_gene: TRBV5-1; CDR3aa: CASSLLLGEQFF; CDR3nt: TGCGCCAGCAGCCTACTCCTTGGTGAGCAGTTCTTC
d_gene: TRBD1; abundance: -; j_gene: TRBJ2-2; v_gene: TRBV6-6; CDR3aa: CASGQGTTGELFF; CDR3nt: TGTGCCAGCGGACAGGGGACCACCGGGGAGCTGTTTTTT
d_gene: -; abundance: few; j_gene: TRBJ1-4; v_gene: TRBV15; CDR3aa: CATSTRGWVDEKLFF; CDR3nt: TGTGCCACCAGCACTCGAGGGTGGGTGGATGAAAAACTGTTTTTT
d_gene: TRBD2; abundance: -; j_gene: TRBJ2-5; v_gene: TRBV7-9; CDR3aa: CASSPTGGGMLETQYF; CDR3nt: TGTGCCAGCAGCCCTACCGGCGGGGGGATGTTAGAGACCCAGTACTTC
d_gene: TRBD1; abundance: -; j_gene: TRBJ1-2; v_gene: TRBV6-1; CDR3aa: CASTLPQGNNYGYTF; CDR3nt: TGTGCCAGCACCCTACCACAGGGGAACAACTATGGCTACACCTTC
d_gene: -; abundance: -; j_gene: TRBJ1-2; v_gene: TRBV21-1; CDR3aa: CASRINLQTGGTKPREHGYTF; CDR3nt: TGTGCCAGCCGTATCAACTTACAGACAGGGGGCACCAAGCCCCGAGAACATGGCTACACCTTC
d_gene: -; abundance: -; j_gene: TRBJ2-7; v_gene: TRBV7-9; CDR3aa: CASSPGLRGQQYF; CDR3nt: TGTGCCAGCAGCCCGGGACTCCGAGGTCAGCAGTACTTC
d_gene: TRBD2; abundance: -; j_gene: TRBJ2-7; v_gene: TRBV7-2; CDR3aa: CASSFPLAASYEQYF; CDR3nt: TGTGCCAGCAGCTTCCCCCTAGCGGCCTCCTACGAGCAGTACTTC
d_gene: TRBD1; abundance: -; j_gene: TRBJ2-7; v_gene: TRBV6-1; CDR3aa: CASSVSDRGGYEQYF; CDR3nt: TGTGCCAGCAGTGTTTCCGACAGGGGGGGCTACGAGCAGTACTTC
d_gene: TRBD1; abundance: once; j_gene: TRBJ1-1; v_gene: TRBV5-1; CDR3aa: CASSAIRGTTEAFF; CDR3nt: TGCGCCAGCAGCGCGATCAGGGGGACCACTGAAGCTTTCTTT
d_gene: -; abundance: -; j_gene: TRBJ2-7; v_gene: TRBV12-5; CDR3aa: CASGFLPGAGSSYEQYF; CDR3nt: TGTGCTAGTGGTTTCCTCCCCGGGGCGGGGAGCTCCTACGAGCAGTACTTC
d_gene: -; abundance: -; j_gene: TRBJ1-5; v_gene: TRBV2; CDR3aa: CASSESGNQPQHF; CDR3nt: TGTGCCAGCAGTGAGTCGGGGAATCAGCCCCAGCATTTT
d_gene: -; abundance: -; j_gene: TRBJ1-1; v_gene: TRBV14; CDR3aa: CASSQDSVNTEAFF; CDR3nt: TGTGCCAGCAGCCAAGATAGTGTGAACACTGAAGCTTTCTTT
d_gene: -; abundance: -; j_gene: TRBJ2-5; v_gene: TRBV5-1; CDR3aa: CASTLRETQYF; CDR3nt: TGCGCCAGCACCCTCCGAGAGACCCAGTACTTC
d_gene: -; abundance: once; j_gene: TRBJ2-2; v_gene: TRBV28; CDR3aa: CASSLPRGELFF; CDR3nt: TGTGCCAGCAGTTTACCGCGAGGGGAGCTGTTTTTT
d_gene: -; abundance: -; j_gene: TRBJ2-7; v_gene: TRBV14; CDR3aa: CASSHGGGGYEQYF; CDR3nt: TGTGCCAGCAGCCACGGGGGTGGCGGATACGAGCAGTACTTC
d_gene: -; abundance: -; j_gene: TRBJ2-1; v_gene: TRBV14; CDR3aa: CASSQGRDSRPSYNEQFF; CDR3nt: TGTGCCAGCAGCCAAGGAAGGGACTCGCGGCCCTCCTACAATGAGCAGTTCTTC
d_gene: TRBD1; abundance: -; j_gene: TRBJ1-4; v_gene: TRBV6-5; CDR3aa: CASRWDARGEKLFF; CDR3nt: TGTGCCAGCAGATGGGACGCCAGGGGGGAAAAACTGTTTTTT
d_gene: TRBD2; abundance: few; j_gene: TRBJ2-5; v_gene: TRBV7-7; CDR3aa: CASSLAGGGETQYF; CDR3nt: TGTGCTAGCAGCTTAGCGGGAGGGGGAGAGACCCAGTACTTC
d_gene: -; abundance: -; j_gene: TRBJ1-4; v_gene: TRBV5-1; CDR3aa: CASSFRQYNEKLFF; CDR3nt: TGCGCCAGCAGCTTTAGACAGTATAATGAAAAACTGTTTTTT
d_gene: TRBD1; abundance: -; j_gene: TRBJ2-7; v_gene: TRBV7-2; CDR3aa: CASSLPGGVEQYF; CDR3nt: TGTGCCAGCAGCTTGCCAGGGGGCGTCGAGCAGTACTTC
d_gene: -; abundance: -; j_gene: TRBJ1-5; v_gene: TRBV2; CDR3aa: CASSEALGGLEPQHF; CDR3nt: TGTGCCAGCAGTGAAGCGCTTGGGGGCCTGGAGCCCCAGCATTTT
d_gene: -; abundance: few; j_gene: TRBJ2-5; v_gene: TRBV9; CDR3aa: CASSGDRGQETQYF; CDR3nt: TGTGCCAGCAGCGGTGACCGGGGCCAAGAGACCCAGTACTTC
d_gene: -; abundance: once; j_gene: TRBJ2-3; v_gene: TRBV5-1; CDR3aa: CASSLLSLATDTQYF; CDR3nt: TGCGCCAGCAGCTTGTTATCTCTAGCGACAGATACGCAGTATTTT
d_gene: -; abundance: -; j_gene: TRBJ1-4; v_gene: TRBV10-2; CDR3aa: CADPGGREDPREKLFF; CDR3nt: TGCGCCGATCCGGGGGGCCGTGAGGATCCACGTGAAAAACTGTTTTTT
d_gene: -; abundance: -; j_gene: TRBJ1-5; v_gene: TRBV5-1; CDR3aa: CASSLDSAPNQPQHF; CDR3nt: TGCGCCAGCAGCTTGGACTCAGCTCCAAATCAGCCCCAGCATTTT
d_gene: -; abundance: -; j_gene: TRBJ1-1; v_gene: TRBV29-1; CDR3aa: CSVVDWPSAFF; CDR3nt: TGCAGCGTTGTGGATTGGCCGAGCGCTTTCTTT
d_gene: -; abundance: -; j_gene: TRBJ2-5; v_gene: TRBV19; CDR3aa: CASSMTMTREETQYF; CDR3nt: TGTGCCAGTAGTATGACTATGACCAGGGAGGAGACCCAGTACTTC
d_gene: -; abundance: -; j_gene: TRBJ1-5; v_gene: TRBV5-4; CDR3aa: CASSLDRGSNQPQHF; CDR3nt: TGTGCCAGCAGCTTGGATCGGGGGAGCAATCAGCCCCAGCATTTT
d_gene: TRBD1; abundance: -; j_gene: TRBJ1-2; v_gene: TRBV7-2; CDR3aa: CASSSPGTGGYTF; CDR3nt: TGTGCCAGCAGCTCTCCCGGGACAGGGGGCTACACCTTC
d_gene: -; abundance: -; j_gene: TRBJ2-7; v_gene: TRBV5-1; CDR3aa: CASSLIPQRYEQYF; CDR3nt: TGCGCCAGCAGCTTGATTCCCCAAAGATACGAGCAGTACTTC
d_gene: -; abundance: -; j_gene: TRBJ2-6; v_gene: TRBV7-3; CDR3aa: CASSAPGAVSGANVLTF; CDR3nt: TGTGCCAGCAGCGCCCCGGGGGCGGTATCTGGGGCCAACGTCCTGACTTTC
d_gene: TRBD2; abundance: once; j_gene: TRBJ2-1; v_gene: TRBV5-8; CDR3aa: CASSRLLAGGPNEQFF; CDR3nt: TGTGCCAGCAGCCGCCTTCTAGCGGGGGGGCCCAATGAGCAGTTCTTC
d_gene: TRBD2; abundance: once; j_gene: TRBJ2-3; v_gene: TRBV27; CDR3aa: CASSLSPRAGGTTDTQYF; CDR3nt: TGTGCCAGCAGTTTATCGCCTAGGGCGGGGGGGACCACAGATACGCAGTATTTT
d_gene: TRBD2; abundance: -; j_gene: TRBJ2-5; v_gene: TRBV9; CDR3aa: CASSVGLAGEQETQYF; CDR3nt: TGTGCCAGCAGCGTAGGTTTAGCGGGGGAGCAAGAGACCCAGTACTTC
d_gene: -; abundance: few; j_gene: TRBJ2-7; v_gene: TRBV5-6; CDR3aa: CASSFRTAYEQYF; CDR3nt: TGTGCCAGCAGCTTTCGGACAGCCTACGAGCAGTACTTC
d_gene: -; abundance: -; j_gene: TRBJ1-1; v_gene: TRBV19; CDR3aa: CASSPRGVTEAFF; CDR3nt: TGTGCCAGTAGTCCGAGGGGGGTCACTGAAGCTTTCTTT
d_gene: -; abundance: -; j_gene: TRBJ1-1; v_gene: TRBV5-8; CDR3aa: CASSLNFGARGTEAFF; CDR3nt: TGTGCCAGCAGCCTGAATTTCGGGGCGAGGGGTACTGAAGCTTTCTTT
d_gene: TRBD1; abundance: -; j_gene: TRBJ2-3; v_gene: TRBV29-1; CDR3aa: CSVVKDRGRTDTQYF; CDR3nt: TGCAGCGTTGTAAAGGACAGGGGGCGCACAGATACGCAGTATTTT
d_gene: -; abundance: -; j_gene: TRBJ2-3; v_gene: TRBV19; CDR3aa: CASSPRTTDTQYF; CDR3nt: TGTGCCAGTAGTCCCCGGACCACAGATACGCAGTATTTT
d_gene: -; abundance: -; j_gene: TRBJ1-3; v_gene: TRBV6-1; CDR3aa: CASSEAQQGTNTIYF; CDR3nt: TGTGCCAGCAGTGAAGCGCAACAGGGAACAAACACCATATATTTT
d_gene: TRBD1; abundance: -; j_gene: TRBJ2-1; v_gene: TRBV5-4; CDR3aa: CASSAGQGLYNEQFF; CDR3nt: TGTGCCAGCAGCGCGGGACAGGGGCTCTACAATGAGCAGTTCTTC
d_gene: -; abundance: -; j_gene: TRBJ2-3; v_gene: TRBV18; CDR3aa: CASSPPGGGGRDTQYF; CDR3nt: TGTGCCAGCTCACCACCCGGGGGCGGGGGAAGAGATACGCAGTATTTT
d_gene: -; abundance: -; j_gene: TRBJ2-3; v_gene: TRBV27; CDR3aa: CASSLKRTPARDTQYF; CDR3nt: TGTGCCAGCAGTTTAAAGAGGACTCCGGCGAGGGATACGCAGTATTTT